Shown below are 4 T cell receptor beta chains from a single sample sequenced in a study of cytomegalovirus exposure and HLA in healthy donors. The study ran its PCR with 60 Vbeta and 13 Jbeta primers. Sequenced by immunoSEQ multiplex PCR; TCRdb stores in-frame clones only, minus some. The sample has more than 110,000 clones, 8.5% to 10% seen once. Source material: PBMCs. Receptor source: a man in his forties or fifties in good health and CMV-seronegative.

This clone was found a few times. The rearrangement joins TRBV6-5 to TRBJ2-6, with a tentative D call TRBD2 (5 bases). This CDR3 region has 15 residues. Germline CDR1 is MNHEY and CDR2 is SVGAGI. Trimming took 7 bases from V and 7 from J, leaving 17 bases between them. CDR3 sequence: CASTQGSRGANVLTF. CDR3 DNA: TGTGCCAGCACCCAAGGGAGCCGTGGAGCCAACGTCCTGACTTTC.

V usage is TRBV6-1 and J usage is TRBJ1-3, with 7 bases fitting TRBD1. Losses at the gene ends were 6 bases for V and 3 bases for J; bases not matched to a gene: 5. The CDR3 has 14 amino acids. The germline gives CDR1 MNHNS, CDR2 SASEGT. CDR3 loop: CASRQGVDGNTIYF. The CDR3 DNA follows: TGTGCCAGCAGGCAGGGGGTGGATGGAAACACCATATATTTT.

The rearrangement uses TRBV2 and TRBJ1-5; D gene unclear. This CDR3 contains 13 residues. The V end lost 6 bases, the J end lost 5 bases, and 11 bases lay between the germline ends. Germline V gives CDR1 SNHLY, CDR2 FYNNEI. CDR3 protein: CASRPDIHQPQHF. The CDR3 region has the DNA TGTGCCAGCAGACCTGACATCCATCAGCCCCAGCATTTT.

This clone was found a few times. The rearrangement uses TRBV5-4 and TRBJ1-3, with D uncertain. Germline CDR1 is SGHNT and CDR2 is YYREEE (reference sequence). The CDR3 extends over 15 amino acids. Trimming shortened V by 4 bases and J by 0 bases, and 11 bases separated the two germline ends. The CDR3 sequence is CASSLERGSGNTIYF. The CDR3 region has the DNA TGTGCCAGCAGCCTAGAGCGGGGCTCTGGAAACACCATATATTTT. Full variable domain (rest looked up from reference TRBV5-4 and TRBJ1-3): ETGVTQSPTHLIKTRGQQVTLRCSSQSGHNTVSWYQQALGQGPQFIFQYYREEENGRGNFPPRFSGLQFPNYSSELNVNALELDDSALYLCASSLERGSGNTIYFGEGSWLTVV.